Presented here are 14 T cell receptor beta chains from one specimen sequenced in a study of blood T cell repertoires in COVID-19. The method was immunoSEQ multiplex PCR; TCRdb's version includes in-frame clones alone and lacks a portion of them. The top ten hold just under 2% of the sample, which has approximately 160,000 clones, 80% to 95% seen once. Sequenced material: peripheral blood. The receptors derive from an older woman with COVID-19, enrolled during active disease.

The chain combines TRBV5-4 with TRBJ1-6; perhaps TRBD1 as D (5 bases). The CDR3 totals 15 residues. Germline lookup yields CDR1 SGHNT and CDR2 YYREEE (reference sequence). The V and J ends lost 0 bases and 6 bases respectively, with 10 bases between them. The CDR3 coding sequence is TGTGCCAGCAGCTTGGGGGGAGGGGTTAATTCACCCCTCCACTTT. It specifies CASSLGGGVNSPLHF.

The J gene is TRBJ1-6, the V gene TRBV6-6; weak D call: TRBD1 (5 bases). Per the germline V gene, CDR1 is MNHNY and CDR2 is SVGAGI (reference sequence). The CDR3 extends over 14 amino acids. V was shortened by 5 bases and J by 4 bases, with 9 bases between the two germline ends. The chain's CDR3 is CASSQTEYNSPLHF. The CDR3 nucleotides read TGTGCCAGCAGTCAGACAGAGTATAATTCACCCCTCCACTTT.

The sample holds one count of this clone. The chain joins TRBV11-3 to TRBJ1-1; unclear D gene. The germline V gene encodes CDR1 SGHNT and CDR2 YENEEA. The CDR3 contains 13 residues. The ends were cut back, 2 bases at V and 1 base at J, with 5 bases in the middle. The CDR3 nucleotides read TGTGCCAGCAGCTTACTTCCGAACACTGAAGCTTTCTTT. Translating it yields CASSLLPNTEAFF.

The V call is TRBV5-1, the J call TRBJ1-1, with 7 bases aligning to TRBD1. Trimming removed 3 bases from V and 3 bases from J; junction bases left unmatched: 8. This CDR3 comprises 15 residues. Looked up from germline, CDR1 is SGHRS and CDR2 is YFSETQ. The CDR3 nucleotides read TGCGCCAGCAGCTCAAAGGGGGCCGGGGACACTGAAGCTTTCTTT. Its translation: CASSSKGAGDTEAFF.

The gene calls are TRBV25-1 and TRBJ1-1; TRBD1 agrees at 11 bases. The V gene's germline CDR1 is MGHDK and CDR2 SYGVNS. The ends lost 1 base at V and 7 bases at J; junction bases unmatched: 8. This CDR3 spans 16 amino acids. The CDR3 loop reads CASSESDRGREGEAFF. The CDR3 DNA sequence: TGTGCCAGCAGTGAATCGGACAGGGGGCGGGAAGGTGAAGCTTTCTTT.

The chain combines TRBV7-3 with TRBJ1-1; D call uncertain. V was clipped by 3 bases and J by 0 bases, with 5 bases between them. The V gene's germline CDR1 is SGHTA and CDR2 FQGTGA. The CDR3 has 13 residues. CDR3 sequence reads: CASSFQMNTEAFF. CDR3 DNA sequence: TGTGCCAGCAGCTTTCAGATGAACACTGAAGCTTTCTTT.

The V and J genes are TRBV27 and TRBJ2-7, with D uncertain. Germline V gene sequence: CDR1 MNHEY, CDR2 SMNVEV (reference sequence). The length of the CDR3 is 13 residues. Trimming removed 0 bases at V and 4 bases at J, with 7 bases between. CDR3 region: CASSLSLEYEQYF. In nucleotides, the CDR3 is TGTGCCAGCAGTTTATCTCTAGAGTACGAGCAGTACTTC.

This chain connects TRBV29-1 to TRBJ1-2; D call uncertain. This CDR3 is built from 12 residues. Germline-derived CDR1 and CDR2 are SQVTM and ANQGSEA. V was cut by 4 bases and J by 3 bases, with 9 bases left in between. The CDR3 DNA reads TGCAGCGTTGGAGGTGGTGACTATGGCTACACCTTC. Translated, it gives CSVGGGDYGYTF.

This chain connects TRBV7-9 to TRBJ1-1, with a tentative D call TRBD1 (5 bases). CDR1 is SEHNR, CDR2 FQNEAQ, per germline (reference sequence). The V end was cut by 0 bases, the J end by 4 bases, with 12 bases between. The CDR3 totals 15 residues. As DNA, the CDR3 is TGTGCCAGCAGCTTAGCGCTGTCCAGGGTCACTGAAGCTTTCTTT. It codes for CASSLALSRVTEAFF.

This clone was observed a handful of times. The chain joins TRBV10-1 to TRBJ1-3; 9 nucleotides line up with TRBD1. V was pared by 6 bases and J by 8 bases, with 5 bases of the junction left unmatched. The CDR3 sequence is 13 residues long. Germline V CDR1 and CDR2: WNHNN, SYGVQD (reference sequence). The CDR3 nucleotides are TGCGCCAGCAGGCCACAGGGGGCAGACACCATATATTTT. Translating gives CASRPQGADTIYF.

This chain connects TRBV6-5 to TRBJ2-5, with D tentatively TRBD2 (6 bases). This CDR3 contains 14 residues. Deletions cut 6 bases from V and 2 bases from J, with 13 bases between. The V gene's germline CDR1 is MNHEY and CDR2 SVGAGI. CDR3 bases: TGTGCCAGCAGCACTAGCAGCCTTCAAGAGACCCAGTACTTC. It yields the protein CASSTSSLQETQYF.

This chain connects TRBV7-2 to TRBJ2-7; D perhaps matches TRBD1 (6 bases). This CDR3 is built from 17 residues. Trimming shortened V by 4 bases and J by 7 bases, and 26 bases separated the two germline ends. In germline, CDR1 is SGHTA, CDR2 FQGNSA. This CDR3 is CASSYAFGDGTRWEQYF. The CDR3 DNA reads TGTGCCAGCAGCTATGCCTTTGGGGACGGGACAAGGTGGGAGCAGTACTTC.

This sequence joins TRBV6-5 and TRBJ1-1; no reliable D call. V lost 0 bases to trimming and J lost 4 bases, with 15 bases between them. The CDR3 has 16 residues. CDR1 MNHEY and CDR2 SVGAGI come from the germline V gene. CDR3 in amino acids: CASSYSLSAVSTEAFF. The CDR3 DNA reads as TGTGCCAGCAGTTACTCCCTCAGTGCAGTAAGCACTGAAGCTTTCTTT.

This clone appeared many times. The V call is TRBV7-9, the J call TRBJ2-3; TRBD2 matches at 12 bases. The ends lost 5 bases at V and 1 base at J; junction bases unmatched: 7. This CDR3 has 17 amino acids. From germline, CDR1 is SEHNR and CDR2 FQNEAQ (reference sequence). The CDR3 region is CASSKWTSGDGTDTQYF. In DNA, the CDR3 is TGTGCCAGCAGCAAGTGGACTAGCGGGGATGGCACAGATACGCAGTATTTT.